These 22 T cell receptor beta chains originate from one sample sequenced in a study of regulatory T cells in long-lasting Graves disease. To make TCR beta libraries, researchers used iRepertoire HTBI primers and Arm-PCR of CDR3 regions. TCRdb independently ran MiXCR on the multiplex PCR reads; one entry per CDR3 protein. The profile shows some 500,000 distinct CDR3 sequences, 15% to 20% of them singletons. The time point denotes: newly diagnosed GD, antithyroid drugs for less than 3 months. From PBMCs, RNA was extracted and then used to make the TCR library. These same records also appear under a second study, on T cells in Graves' hyperthyroidism and ophthalmopathy.

Source: peripheral blood mononuclear cells (PBMCs), taken at new diagnosis, from a patient treated with antithyroid drugs. The receptors derive from a woman between 40 and 65 years old with Graves disease.

The gene calls are TRBV20-1 and TRBJ1-1, with 7 bases fitting TRBD1. Germline CDR1 DFQATT, CDR2 SNEGSKA (reference sequence). Losses at the gene ends were 0 bases for V and 4 bases for J; bases not matched to a gene: 2. CDR3 length equals 13 residues. The CDR3 nucleotides are TGCAGTGCTAGAGATGCAGGGGGCACTGAAGCTTTCTTT. Its protein product is CSARDAGGTEAFF.

In its sample, this clonotype was seen a few times. The genes are TRBV2 and TRBJ2-2; D might be TRBD1 or TRBD2, each matching 6 bases. The CDR3 extends over 16 amino acids. The germline V gene has CDR1 SNHLY and CDR2 FYNNEI. Trimming took 8 bases from V and 4 from J, leaving 20 bases between them. The CDR3: CASSDEGGPGTGELFF. The CDR3 DNA reads as TGTGCCAGCTCTGATGAGGGGGGCCCGGGCACCGGGGAGCTGTTTTTT.

The table lists this clonotype with many counts. V and J are TRBV29-1 and TRBJ2-7; no firm D call. V was cut by 2 bases and J by 6 bases, with 14 bases left in between. The CDR3 is made up of 13 amino acids. CDR1 and CDR2 from the germline V gene are SQVTM and ANQGSEA. CDR3 protein: CSVEIVDGSEQYF. CDR3 DNA: TGCAGCGTTGAAATCGTGGATGGTTCCGAGCAGTACTTC.

V gene TRBV12-3 or TRBV12-4 combines with J gene TRBJ2-7; a weak D match, TRBD2 (6 bases). This CDR3 region has 13 residues. Trimming cost V 7 bases and J 6 bases, with 16 bases left between them. As DNA, the CDR3 is TGTGCCAGCAAGTGGGGGGACGACACCGAGCAGTACTTC. Translation: CASKWGDDTEQYF.

The rearrangement joins TRBV7-2 to TRBJ2-1; 8 bases agree with TRBD2. The J call could be wrong; TRBJ2-5 is a better fit for the DNA end. Germline CDR1 SGHTA, CDR2 FQGNSA. The CDR3 contains 14 residues. The CDR3 reads CASSPREGGQTQYF. Written as DNA, the CDR3 is TGTGCCAGCAGCCCCCGGGAGGGTGGGCAGACCCAGTACTTC.

The V gene is TRBV19, the J gene TRBJ1-5; tentative D call: TRBD1 (6 bases). The CDR3 totals 17 residues. Germline CDR1 reads LNHDA; CDR2 reads SQIVND (reference sequence). With 5 bases removed from V and 1 base from J, the gap between germline ends came to 18 bases. CDR3 amino acids: CASSFPLGQMSNQPQHF. Written as DNA, the CDR3 is TGTGCCAGTAGTTTCCCCCTCGGACAGATGAGCAATCAGCCCCAGCATTTT. Full variable domain (missing parts from reference TRBV19 and TRBJ1-5): DGGITQSPKYLFRKEGQNVTLSCEQNLNHDAMYWYRQDPGQGLRLIYYSQIVNDFQKGDIAEGYSVSREKKESFPLTVTSAQKNPTAFYLCASSFPLGQMSNQPQHFGDGTRLSIL.

This clonotype was seen ten or more times. The chain uses TRBV12-3 or TRBV12-4 and TRBJ1-4; D call uncertain. The CDR3 runs to 12 residues. V was cut by 7 bases and J by 2 bases, with 5 bases left in between. The CDR3 DNA sequence: TGTGCCAGCACTGGGACTAATGAAAAACTGTTTTTT. Translation: CASTGTNEKLFF.

The rearrangement joins TRBV7-9 to TRBJ1-4, with D possibly TRBD1 on 6 matching bases. Germline V CDR1 and CDR2: SEHNR, FQNEAQ (reference sequence). Trimming pared 5 bases from V and 5 bases from J, leaving 15 bases between. There are 15 residues in the CDR3. CDR3 residues: CASSRRGAENEKLFF. The CDR3 DNA reads as TGTGCCAGCAGCAGAAGGGGGGCGGAAAATGAAAAACTGTTTTTT.

This clonotype has a count of ten or more. This chain links TRBV20-1 with TRBJ1-5, with 7 nucleotides matching TRBD1. The J segment lost 11 bases and the V segment lost 4 bases, leaving 11 bases of the junction unmatched. The CDR3 sequence is 13 residues long. Germline values: CDR1 DFQATT, CDR2 SNEGSKA (reference sequence). As DNA, the CDR3 is TGCAGTGCTACCGACAGGGTTGACTCAACCCAGCATTTT. This gives the protein CSATDRVDSTQHF.

This clonotype was seen many times. The chain has TRBV12-3 or TRBV12-4 and TRBJ2-1; 10 nucleotides agree with TRBD2. The CDR3 has 13 residues. Trimming cost V 4 bases and J 7 bases; bases outside gene matches: 1. CDR3 bases: TGTGCCAGCAGTTGGACTAGCGGTAATGAGCAGTTCTTC. Its translation is CASSWTSGNEQFF.

The chain links TRBV24-1 to TRBJ1-6, with D maybe TRBD1 (6 bases). The germline V gene encodes CDR1 KGHDR and CDR2 SFDVKD. Trimming took off 5 bases at V and 10 bases at J, with 14 bases between the two ends. The CDR3 runs 14 residues. In nucleotides, the CDR3 is TGTGCCACCAGTGCGGCCGGGACACTGTCACCCCTCCACTTT. This gives the protein CATSAAGTLSPLHF.

This clonotype was seen ten or more times. The chain carries TRBV2 and TRBJ2-1, with unresolved D. This CDR3 has 11 residues. Trimming took off 6 bases at V and 3 bases at J, with 3 bases between the two ends. Germline V gene data show CDR1 as SNHLY and CDR2 as FYNNEI. CDR3 DNA sequence: TGTGCCAGCAGGGACTACAATGAGCAGTTCTTC. Residues: CASRDYNEQFF.

On this clonotype itself: This may be a read error: a much more frequent sequence differs by one nucleotide. V gene TRBV3-1 combines with J gene TRBJ1-1; D is uncertain. CDR1 LGHDT and CDR2 YNNKEL come from the germline V gene (reference sequence). The CDR3 runs 18 residues. The CDR3 is CASGQRRTAVILNTEAFF. In DNA, the CDR3 is TGTGCCAGCGGCCAACGCCGGACTGCGGTTATCCTGAACACTGAAGCTTTCTTT.

This clonotype was seen ten or more times. The chain employs TRBV3-1 and TRBJ2-7; 12 bases agree with TRBD1. Germline V CDR1 and CDR2: LGHDT, YNNKEL (reference sequence). This CDR3 is 13 amino acids long. J gave up 5 bases and V 9 bases, and 5 bases lay outside the gene matches. The CDR3, as DNA: TGTGCCAGTCGGGACAGGGGGCAAAACGAGCAGTACTTC. Protein: CASRDRGQNEQYF.

The J gene is TRBJ2-7, the V gene TRBV10-3, with D perhaps matching TRBD1 or TRBD2 (5 bases each). CDR3 length equals 14 residues. The V end was cut by 7 bases, the J end by 8 bases, with 21 bases between. CDR1 and CDR2 (germline): ENHRY, SYGVKD. The CDR3 bases are TGTGCCATCAAACCTCCGGGACCCGTTGCCAAGCAGTACTTC. This translates into CAIKPPGPVAKQYF.

V is TRBV19 and J is TRBJ1-1, with D unresolved. Per germline, CDR1 LNHDA and CDR2 SQIVND (reference sequence). Trimming removed 3 bases at V and 0 bases at J, with 5 bases between. There are 13 residues in the CDR3. The CDR3 DNA reads as TGTGCCAGTAGTATGAACATGAACACTGAAGCTTTCTTT. Amino acid sequence: CASSMNMNTEAFF.

About this clonotype: This may be a read error: a much more frequent sequence differs by one nucleotide. The rearrangement links TRBV15 to TRBJ2-5; D is perhaps TRBD2 (6 bases). The germline gives CDR1 LNHNV, CDR2 YYDKDF (reference sequence). CDR3 length: 14 residues. V gave up 9 bases and J gave up 11 bases, with 25 bases separating them. The CDR3 loop reads CATADGSSYNEQYF. CDR3 in DNA: TGTGCCACTGCGGACGGGAGCTCCTACAATGAGCAGTACTTC.

The sample holds a few counts of this clonotype. This chain joins TRBV19 and TRBJ2-7; 9 nucleotides match TRBD1. CDR1 and CDR2 (germline): LNHDA, SQIVND (reference sequence). The CDR3 runs 15 residues. J lost 1 base, V lost 4 bases, and 5 bases had no gene match. CDR3 in DNA: TGTGCCAGTAGTACGACAGGGGGGGGTTCCTACGAGCAGTACTTC. It encodes CASSTTGGGSYEQYF.

This clonotype was seen at least ten times. Here the CDR3 reads CATALAGGYYNEQFF. The CDR3 nucleotides are TGTGCCACCGCCCTAGCGGGGGGCTACTACAATGAGCAGTTCTTC. The chain has TRBV6-1 and TRBJ2-1; TRBD2 aligns across 11 bases. V was clipped by 10 bases and J by 3 bases; unmatched bases: 8. This CDR3 is 15 amino acids long. Germline CDR1 and CDR2: MNHNS and SASEGT.

This clonotype has a count of ten or more. V and J are TRBV2 and TRBJ1-1; 12 nucleotides match TRBD1. V was clipped by 6 bases and J by 8 bases; unmatched bases: 4. CDR1 is SNHLY, CDR2 FYNNEI, per germline. The CDR3 runs to 13 residues. The CDR3 spells CASRSGTGGEAFF. The CDR3, as DNA: TGTGCCAGCAGATCCGGGACAGGGGGCGAAGCTTTCTTT.

A few counts support this clonotype. V usage is TRBV10-3 and J usage is TRBJ1-3; D not resolved. CDR3 size: 16 residues. The V end lost 10 bases, the J end lost 0 bases, and 19 bases lay between the germline ends. The germline V gene encodes CDR1 ENHRY and CDR2 SYGVKD. Written as DNA, the CDR3 is TGTGCCACCGGGGAGGGCCAACCAAGCTCTGGAAACACCATATATTTT. Amino acid sequence: CATGEGQPSSGNTIYF.

This clonotype was picked up one time. A much larger clone differs from this one at a single base, so this may be a read error. The CDR3: CASSIGQGIYGYTF. The CDR3 DNA sequence: TGTGCCAGCAGTATCGGACAGGGGATCTATGGCTACACCTTC. This chain uses TRBV6-1 with TRBJ1-2; 9 bases fit TRBD1. The germline CDR1 and CDR2 sequences are MNHNS and SASEGT. V was clipped by 5 bases and J by 4 bases; unmatched bases: 5. The CDR3 has 14 residues.